The 29 T cell receptor beta chains in this list originate from one sample, sequenced in a study of blood T cell repertoires in COVID-19. Generated by immunoSEQ multiplex PCR, the TCRdb table keeps only in-frame clones and is missing some. The table includes about 400,000 clones, approximately 87% detected once. Sequencing was performed on PBMCs or T cells enriched from blood (not recorded which). The receptors shown here come from a woman aged 30 to 39 with acute COVID-19.

The chain combines TRBV5-3 with TRBJ2-7; 7 bases fit TRBD2. TRBV5-3 counts as an open reading frame of uncertain function. The CDR3 is 19 amino acids. J gave up 2 bases and V 3 bases, and 20 bases lay outside the gene matches. Here the CDR3 DNA reads TGTGCCAGAAGCTGGGGCCCCTACACTTTGCGGGGGAAAACCTACGAGCAGTACTTC. It specifies CARSWGPYTLRGKTYEQYF.

The genes are TRBV4-1 and TRBJ1-5; D uncertain. The V gene lost 0 bases and the J gene lost 2 bases, with 8 bases spanning the gap. The CDR3 is 15 amino acids. The germline CDR1 and CDR2 sequences are MGHRA and YSYEKL. In nucleotides, the CDR3 is TGCGCCAGCAGCCAAGATGGCCTGGGCAATCAGCCCCAGCATTTT. Translating gives CASSQDGLGNQPQHF.

V is TRBV18 and J is TRBJ1-5, with TRBD1 identical over 8 bases. CDR1 KGHSH and CDR2 LQKENI come from the germline V gene. J lost 2 bases, V lost 3 bases, and 3 bases had no gene match. The CDR3 consists of 15 residues. The CDR3 sequence: CASSPEGQGNQPQHF. The CDR3 DNA reads as TGTGCCAGCTCACCCGAGGGACAGGGCAATCAGCCCCAGCATTTT.

The genes are TRBV6-6 and TRBJ1-1; a weak D match, TRBD1 (6 bases). The CDR3 runs to 14 residues. Germline values: CDR1 MNHNY, CDR2 SVGAGI (reference sequence). V gave up 5 bases and J gave up 3 bases, with 13 bases separating them. The CDR3 sequence is CASSGVGQHTEAFF. The CDR3 DNA is TGTGCCAGCAGTGGAGTCGGACAGCACACTGAAGCTTTCTTT.

The chain carries TRBV27 and TRBJ1-1, with TRBD1 matching 8 bases. The CDR3 has 15 amino acids. Trimming removed 4 bases from V and 3 bases from J; junction bases left unmatched: 7. In germline, CDR1 is MNHEY, CDR2 SMNVEV (reference sequence). CDR3 sequence: CASSSSSDRDTEAFF. CDR3 DNA: TGTGCCAGCAGTTCCTCCTCGGACAGGGACACTGAAGCTTTCTTT.

The chain uses TRBV14 and TRBJ1-4; D remains ambiguous. Trimming cost V 4 bases and J 4 bases, with 16 bases left between them. This CDR3 has 16 amino acids. CDR1 and CDR2 from the germline V gene are SGHDN and FVKESK. The CDR3 nucleotides read TGTGCCAGCAGCCTCCCAGGCCGGGGATTTAATGAAAAACTGTTTTTT. This sequence encodes CASSLPGRGFNEKLFF.

J is TRBJ1-5 and V is TRBV2; D is uncertain. Germline V gene data show CDR1 as SNHLY and CDR2 as FYNNEI. The V and J ends lost 10 bases and 0 bases respectively, with 10 bases between them. The CDR3 totals 13 residues. For the CDR3, the DNA is TGTGCCACCGCGAAGAGTAGCAATCAGCCCCAGCATTTT. Protein: CATAKSSNQPQHF. The entire variable domain, with the rest obtained from reference TRBV2 and TRBJ1-5, is as follows: EPEVTQTPSHQVTQMGQEVILRCVPISNHLYFYWYRQILGQKVEFLVSFYNNEISEKSEIFDDQFSVERPDGSNFTLKIRSTKLEDSAMYFCATAKSSNQPQHFGDGTRLSIL.

The V and J genes are TRBV24-1 and TRBJ1-5, with D possibly matching TRBD1 (6 bases). The CDR3 spans 15 residues. V was clipped by 5 bases and J by 2 bases, with 12 bases between them. Germline loops: CDR1 KGHDR, CDR2 SFDVKD. CDR3 residues: CATSGGGWGNQPQHF. As DNA, the CDR3 is TGTGCCACCAGTGGGGGGGGCTGGGGCAATCAGCCCCAGCATTTT.

The chain employs TRBV7-8 and TRBJ2-2, with 8 bases lining up with TRBD2. Trimming at V came to 1 base and at J to 6 bases, leaving 4 bases not matched to a gene. The CDR3 contains 15 residues. Germline values: CDR1 SGHVS, CDR2 FQNEAQ. This chain's CDR3 is CASSLVAGGAGELFF. The CDR3 nucleotides read TGTGCCAGCAGCTTAGTCGCGGGAGGTGCCGGGGAGCTGTTTTTT.

The rearrangement uses TRBV5-1 and TRBJ1-1; D unresolved. Germline values: CDR1 SGHRS, CDR2 YFSETQ. Trimming took 1 base from V and 2 from J, leaving 12 bases between them. The CDR3 is made up of 15 amino acids. The CDR3 loop is CASSLSYGGNTEAFF. The CDR3 DNA reads as TGCGCCAGCAGCTTGTCGTACGGCGGTAACACTGAAGCTTTCTTT.

The chain is built from TRBV19 and TRBJ1-2; 12 bases match TRBD1. In germline, CDR1 is LNHDA, CDR2 SQIVND (reference sequence). With V trimmed by 8 bases and J by 7 bases, 5 bases remained unmatched. The CDR3 totals 13 residues. The CDR3, as DNA: TGTGCCAGTTCGGGGACAGGGGGCTTTGGCTACACCTTC. This translates into CASSGTGGFGYTF.

J is TRBJ2-7 and V is TRBV29-1; D is possibly TRBD1 (6 bases). The germline V gene has CDR1 SQVTM and CDR2 ANQGSEA. CDR3 length: 15 amino acids. V lost 3 bases, J lost 5 bases, and 20 bases lay in between. The CDR3: CSVDYPDSNGHEQYF. CDR3 coding DNA: TGCAGCGTTGATTACCCGGACAGCAATGGCCACGAGCAGTACTTC.

The chain joins TRBV19 to TRBJ2-4; 7 bases agree with TRBD2. Per the germline V gene, CDR1 is LNHDA and CDR2 is SQIVND (reference sequence). V lost 5 bases to trimming and J lost 2 bases; unmatched junction nucleotides: 12. The CDR3 covers 17 residues. The CDR3 DNA reads TGTGCCAGTAGTGTACGGCGACTAGCCGAGACCAAAAACATTCAGTACTTC. Encoded protein: CASSVRRLAETKNIQYF.

V gene TRBV7-2 combines with J gene TRBJ2-7, with D possibly being TRBD2 (6 bases). The CDR3 has 14 residues. V dropped 3 bases and J dropped 1 base, with 10 bases sitting between them. Germline lookup yields CDR1 SGHTA and CDR2 FQGNSA. CDR3: CASSFGTLSYEQYF. CDR3 DNA: TGTGCCAGCAGCTTCGGGACTCTATCCTACGAGCAGTACTTC. Using reference TRBV7-2 and TRBJ2-7 for the parts outside the CDR3, the full variable domain is GAGVSQSPSNKVTEKGKDVELRCDPISGHTALYWYRQSLGQGLEFLIYFQGNSAPDKSGLPSDRFSAERTGGSVSTLTIQRTQQEDSAVYLCASSFGTLSYEQYFGPGTRLTVT.

This chain joins TRBV5-1 and TRBJ1-4; possible D gene TRBD1, 5 bases. Trimming left V 0 bases short and J 8 bases short, with 14 bases between. Germline assignment: CDR1 SGHRS and CDR2 YFSETQ. The length of the CDR3 is 15 residues. The CDR3 loop is CASSLDGASGEKLFF. The DNA for the CDR3 is TGCGCCAGCAGCTTGGATGGGGCTTCAGGAGAAAAACTGTTTTTT.

V usage is TRBV6-5 and J usage is TRBJ1-1; no clear D. Trimming shortened V by 0 bases and J by 4 bases, and 9 bases separated the two germline ends. CDR3 size: 14 residues. CDR1 is MNHEY, CDR2 SVGAGI, per germline. DNA for the CDR3: TGTGCCAGCAGTTACTCGCGCGGGAGCACTGAAGCTTTCTTT. Its translation: CASSYSRGSTEAFF.

This clone has ten or more counts. The V call is TRBV5-1, the J call TRBJ2-7; a possible D gene is TRBD2 (6 bases). The germline V gene has CDR1 SGHRS and CDR2 YFSETQ. The CDR3 runs to 13 residues. V gave up 4 bases and J gave up 3 bases, with 11 bases separating them. This CDR3 is CASSAGRGYEQYF. Here the CDR3 DNA reads TGCGCCAGCAGCGCGGGACGGGGCTACGAGCAGTACTTC.

The chain carries TRBV19 and TRBJ1-6; D uncertain. CDR1 and CDR2 from the germline V gene are LNHDA and SQIVND (reference sequence). The CDR3 contains 17 residues. V lost 1 base to trimming and J lost 9 bases, with 19 bases between them. CDR3 protein: CASSIAIGISLASPLHF. The CDR3 coding sequence is TGTGCCAGTAGTATAGCAATCGGGATTTCCCTAGCTTCACCCCTCCACTTT.

This chain joins TRBV18 and TRBJ1-6; possible D gene TRBD1, 5 bases. There are 19 residues in the CDR3. V lost 3 bases and J lost 5, with 23 bases in between. Germline V gene sequence: CDR1 KGHSH, CDR2 LQKENI. CDR3 sequence (DNA): TGTGCCAGCTCACCGATACGGGGTGGGACTCAAGGGGATAATTCACCCCTCCACTTT. This sequence encodes CASSPIRGGTQGDNSPLHF.

The chain combines TRBV18 with TRBJ1-2; maybe TRBD1 (5 bases). CDR3 length equals 15 residues. V was cut by 2 bases and J by 8 bases, with 18 bases left in between. Germline V gene lookup returns CDR1 KGHSH and CDR2 LQKENI. CDR3 sequence reads: CASSPGTDVYDGYTF. The CDR3 DNA reads TGTGCCAGCTCACCAGGGACTGACGTCTATGACGGCTACACCTTC. Combining the CDR3 with reference TRBV18 and TRBJ1-2 gives the whole variable domain NAGVMQNPRHLVRRRGQEARLRCSPMKGHSHVYWYRQLPEEGLKFMVYLQKENIIDESGMPKERFSAEFPKEGPSILRIQQVVRGDSAAYFCASSPGTDVYDGYTFGSGTRLTVV.

V and J are TRBV6-5 and TRBJ1-1; weak D call: TRBD1 (5 bases). Germline V gives CDR1 MNHEY, CDR2 SVGAGI. V was cut by 6 bases and J by 6 bases, with 14 bases left in between. This CDR3 has 13 residues. The CDR3 spells CASRDTGVPEAFF. CDR3 bases: TGTGCCAGCAGGGACACGGGTGTGCCTGAAGCTTTCTTT.

V gene TRBV5-1 combines with J gene TRBJ2-2; D gene ambiguous. V lost 1 base, J lost 8 bases, and 12 bases lay in between. The CDR3 has 14 amino acids. Germline loops: CDR1 SGHRS, CDR2 YFSETQ. In nucleotides, the CDR3 is TGCGCCAGCAGCTTGCTTAGCTCCCAAGGGGAGCTGTTTTTT. Its translation: CASSLLSSQGELFF.

This clone appeared many times. Other nucleotide sequences in the sample specify the same CDR3. V and J are TRBV9 and TRBJ1-3; D unclear. There are 14 residues in the CDR3. Germline lookup yields CDR1 SGDLS and CDR2 YYNGEE. V was cut by 4 bases and J by 1 base, with 9 bases left in between. The CDR3, as DNA: TGTGCCAGCAGCTATGGAGATTCTGGAAACACCATATATTTT. It codes for CASSYGDSGNTIYF.

The rearrangement joins TRBV5-1 to TRBJ1-1; TRBD1 aligns across 9 bases. V lost 0 bases, J lost 1 base, and 10 bases stayed unmatched. CDR3 size: 18 residues. Per germline, CDR1 SGHRS and CDR2 YFSETQ. CDR3 in amino acids: CASSLGGQGILGNTEAFF. CDR3 in DNA: TGCGCCAGCAGCTTGGGGGGACAGGGAATTTTGGGGAACACTGAAGCTTTCTTT. The whole variable domain, filled in from reference TRBV5-1 and TRBJ1-1, reads KAGVTQTPRYLIKTRGQQVTLSCSPISGHRSVSWYQQTPGQGLQFLFEYFSETQRNKGNFPGRFSGRQFSNSRSEMNVSTLELGDSALYLCASSLGGQGILGNTEAFFGQGTRLTVV.

The chain recombines TRBV19 with TRBJ2-5; TRBD2 aligns across 10 bases. CDR1 LNHDA and CDR2 SQIVND come from the germline V gene (reference sequence). The V gene end was trimmed by 5 bases and the J gene end by 5 bases; junction bases not matched to a gene: 8. The CDR3 runs to 15 residues. The CDR3, as DNA: TGTGCCAGTAGTCTAACTAGCGGGGTGTGGGAGACCCAGTACTTC. It translates to CASSLTSGVWETQYF.

The chain employs TRBV2 and TRBJ2-1, with D maybe TRBD1 (5 bases). The CDR3 contains 13 residues. Between the trimmed V and J ends, which lost 5 bases and 7 bases, there was a span of 12 bases. In germline, CDR1 is SNHLY, CDR2 FYNNEI. CDR3 sequence: CASSPRQPNEQFF. DNA of the CDR3: TGTGCCAGCAGTCCTCGACAGCCGAATGAGCAGTTCTTC.

The chain joins TRBV10-3 to TRBJ1-1; 11 bases match TRBD1. The ends lost 6 bases at V and 4 bases at J; junction bases unmatched: 4. In germline, CDR1 is ENHRY, CDR2 SYGVKD. The length of the CDR3 is 14 residues. The CDR3 sequence is CAIRRTGGGTEAFF. The CDR3 coding sequence is TGTGCCATCAGGAGGACAGGGGGCGGCACTGAAGCTTTCTTT.

The V and J genes are TRBV11-2 and TRBJ2-7; D call uncertain. This CDR3 has 10 residues. V was pared by 5 bases and J by 12 bases, with 11 bases between. Germline V gives CDR1 SGHAT, CDR2 FQNNGV. This CDR3 is CASSPTRVYF. As DNA, the CDR3 is TGTGCCAGCAGCCCCACCCGGGTGTACTTC. Supplemented by reference TRBV11-2 and TRBJ2-7, the full variable domain reads EAGVAQSPRYKIIEKRQSVAFWCNPISGHATLYWYQQILGQGPKLLIQFQNNGVVDDSQLPKDRFSAERLKGVDSTLKIQPAKLEDSAVYLCASSPTRVYFGPGTRLTVT.

The V and J genes are TRBV4-1 and TRBJ1-2, with 7 nucleotides matching TRBD1. After removal of 1 base from V and 2 bases from J, the junction contained 7 bases not matched to a gene. This CDR3 has 16 residues. CDR1 is MGHRA and CDR2 is YSYEKL in the germline V gene. The CDR3 protein is CASSQGGQASNYGYTF. The CDR3 DNA follows: TGCGCCAGCAGCCAAGGTGGACAGGCGTCCAACTATGGCTACACCTTC.